Each of the 14 T cell receptor beta chains below was sequenced from the same sample in a study of T cell responses to AZD1222 COVID-19 vaccine. The assay was immunoSEQ multiplex PCR, and TCRdb's table has in-frame clones only and misses some. The sample yields approximately 150,000 clones, almost 95% seen once. Sequences were derived from peripheral blood, sampled on day 0 of AZD1222 vaccination. These receptors all stem from an adult in good health.

The rearrangement links TRBV19 to TRBJ2-3; D remains ambiguous. This CDR3 contains 15 residues. CDR1 is LNHDA, CDR2 SQIVND, per germline (reference sequence). The V end lost 0 bases, the J end lost 2 bases, and 9 bases lay between the germline ends. The CDR3 is CASSIDLRVTDTQYF. The CDR3 nucleotides are TGTGCCAGTAGTATAGATCTACGTGTCACAGATACGCAGTATTTT. Full variable domain (remainder filled in from reference TRBV19 and TRBJ2-3): DGGITQSPKYLFRKEGQNVTLSCEQNLNHDAMYWYRQDPGQGLRLIYYSQIVNDFQKGDIAEGYSVSREKKESFPLTVTSAQKNPTAFYLCASSIDLRVTDTQYFGPGTRLTVL.

The chain employs TRBV6-5 and TRBJ2-7; the D call may be TRBD1 or TRBD2 (5 bases each). The CDR3 totals 15 residues. Between the trimmed V and J ends, which lost 6 bases and 2 bases, there was a span of 17 bases. Germline V gene data show CDR1 as MNHEY and CDR2 as SVGAGI. CDR3 amino acids: CASRRKRDGTYEQYF. CDR3 DNA: TGTGCCAGCAGACGAAAAAGGGACGGAACCTACGAGCAGTACTTC.

V usage is TRBV10-3 and J usage is TRBJ2-7; the D is unclear. There are 19 residues in the CDR3. V shed 0 bases and J shed 0 bases, with 21 bases lying between them. The V gene's germline CDR1 is ENHRY and CDR2 SYGVKD. The CDR3 loop is CAISESVIPLQENSYEQYF. The CDR3 DNA is TGTGCCATCAGTGAGTCAGTCATCCCTTTGCAGGAAAACTCCTACGAGCAGTACTTC.

CDR3 sequence reads: CASSQPKDRANYGYTF. The CDR3 DNA follows: TGTGCCAGCAGCCAACCTAAGGACAGGGCGAACTATGGCTACACCTTC. The V gene is TRBV4-2, the J gene TRBJ1-2; TRBD1 agrees at 8 bases. The ends lost 2 bases at V and 2 bases at J; junction bases unmatched: 7. Germline lookup yields CDR1 LGHNA and CDR2 YNFKEQ. The CDR3 has 16 residues.

This chain connects TRBV5-1 to TRBJ2-2, with 12 bases that match TRBD1. V gave up 6 bases and J gave up 10 bases; unmatched junction bases: 16. This CDR3 comprises 17 residues. Germline V lookup: CDR1 SGHRS, CDR2 YFSETQ. This CDR3 reads CASTGTGGDWFFEELFF. CDR3 nucleotides: TGCGCCAGCACCGGGACAGGGGGCGATTGGTTTTTCGAGGAGCTGTTTTTT.

The chain links TRBV10-2 to TRBJ1-2, with D tentatively TRBD1 (6 bases). CDR1 is WSHSY and CDR2 is SAAADI in the germline V gene. V was clipped by 0 bases and J by 0 bases, with 11 bases between them. This CDR3 spans 16 amino acids. The CDR3 sequence is CASSESTGFTNYGYTF. The CDR3 DNA reads as TGCGCCAGCAGTGAGTCGACAGGCTTTACTAACTATGGCTACACCTTC.

The J gene is TRBJ2-3, the V gene TRBV4-2; D is possibly TRBD2 (5 bases). Trimming left V 0 bases short and J 6 bases short, with 22 bases between. Germline V gene data show CDR1 as LGHNA and CDR2 as YNFKEQ. The CDR3 extends over 18 amino acids. This chain's CDR3 is CASSQDRWASSWSDTQYF. In DNA form, the CDR3 reads TGTGCCAGCAGCCAAGATAGGTGGGCTAGCTCATGGTCCGATACGCAGTATTTT.

V is TRBV7-9 and J is TRBJ1-4; 10 positions match TRBD1. The CDR3 sequence is 17 residues long. The germline V gene encodes CDR1 SEHNR and CDR2 FQNEAQ (reference sequence). Losses at the gene ends were 3 bases for V and 8 bases for J; bases not matched to a gene: 12. The CDR3 nucleotides are TGTGCCAGCAGCTTGGGAGTTCGGACAGGGGGTCGGGAAAAACTGTTTTTT. Translation gives CASSLGVRTGGREKLFF.

The V and J genes are TRBV9 and TRBJ2-1; 7 bases are a match to TRBD1. The length of the CDR3 is 14 residues. Germline CDR1 is SGDLS and CDR2 is YYNGEE. V was clipped by 3 bases and J by 2 bases; unmatched bases: 2. Written as DNA, the CDR3 is TGTGCCAGCAGCGCTGGGACAGCCTACAATGAGCAGTTCTTC. Its protein is CASSAGTAYNEQFF.

The V and J genes are TRBV5-1 and TRBJ1-1; a weak D match, TRBD1 (6 bases). Germline V CDR1 and CDR2: SGHRS, YFSETQ. This CDR3 is 13 amino acids long. With 7 bases removed from V and 3 bases from J, the gap between germline ends came to 13 bases. For the CDR3, the DNA is TGCGCCAGCCGGGGGCGCGATTACACTGAAGCTTTCTTT. The encoded protein is CASRGRDYTEAFF. The full variable domain, its missing parts supplied by reference TRBV5-1 and TRBJ1-1, is KAGVTQTPRYLIKTRGQQVTLSCSPISGHRSVSWYQQTPGQGLQFLFEYFSETQRNKGNFPGRFSGRQFSNSRSEMNVSTLELGDSALYLCASRGRDYTEAFFGQGTRLTVV.

The chain links TRBV19 to TRBJ2-1, with 12 bases lining up with TRBD2. CDR1 is LNHDA, CDR2 SQIVND, per germline (reference sequence). Trimming at V came to 4 bases and at J to 4 bases, leaving 2 bases not matched to a gene. The CDR3 is made up of 15 amino acids. The CDR3 sequence is CASSTGTSGYNEQFF. CDR3 DNA: TGTGCCAGTAGTACGGGGACTAGCGGGTACAATGAGCAGTTCTTC. The variable domain in full, with the rest retrieved from reference TRBV19 and TRBJ2-1, is DGGITQSPKYLFRKEGQNVTLSCEQNLNHDAMYWYRQDPGQGLRLIYYSQIVNDFQKGDIAEGYSVSREKKESFPLTVTSAQKNPTAFYLCASSTGTSGYNEQFFGPGTRLTVL.

This rearrangement joins TRBV6-4 to TRBJ1-1; D gene uncertain. CDR3 size: 10 residues. V was cut by 9 bases and J by 11 bases, with 13 bases left in between. Looked up from germline, CDR1 is MRHNA and CDR2 is SNTAGT. In DNA, the CDR3 is TGTGCCAGGGCCCGGGTGGCCGCTTTCTTT. It translates to CARARVAAFF.

Concerning this clone itself: A read error may account for a junction end that differs from germline. The genes are TRBV27 and TRBJ2-7; weak D call: TRBD2 (5 bases). The CDR3 covers 14 residues. Germline lookup yields CDR1 MNHEY and CDR2 SMNVEV (reference sequence). CDR3 nucleotides: TGTGCCAGCAGTCTAGGTTTCACGACGGGGATGGTTCTCTTC. Its translation is CASSLGFTTGMVLF.

This rearrangement joins TRBV7-9 to TRBJ1-6; D possibly corresponds to TRBD1 (5 bases). The CDR3 contains 15 residues. Per the germline V gene, CDR1 is SEHNR and CDR2 is FQNEAQ (reference sequence). Trimming stripped 7 bases from V and 5 bases from J, with 15 bases between. The CDR3 region has the DNA TGTGCCAGCACCGCTCAGGGAGTCGATAATTCACCCCTCCACTTT. This codes for CASTAQGVDNSPLHF.